The rows below give T cell receptor beta chains drawn from one sample of a study of shared clonotypes between healthy human individuals. Method: immunoSEQ multiplex PCR; TCRdb's copy keeps in-frame clones and lacks some. The sample records 85,000 to 100,000 clones, 67% being singletons. Sequences were obtained from memory CD8+ T cells sorted from blood. These TCRs come from a man under 40 in good health. Each CDR3 is given with its conserved first and last residue. The D gene is left open where the match is weak. Clone size, where shown, is once, few, many, or a class for clones that have expanded.

TRBJ2-2 | TRBV4-1 | . | . | CASSQVAANTGELFF | TGCGCCAGCAGCCAGGTGGCAGCTAACACCGGGGAGCTGTTTTTT
TRBJ2-7 | TRBV10-3 | . | . | CAISESAGFAPYEQYF | TGTGCCATCAGTGAGTCCGCAGGGTTTGCCCCCTACGAGCAGTACTTC
TRBJ2-3 | TRBV2 | TRBD2 | . | CASGGLAETSSTDTQYF | TGTGCCAGCGGCGGGCTAGCGGAGACTTCTAGCACAGATACGCAGTATTTT
TRBJ1-2 | TRBV30 | . | . | CAWSLIGPNYGYTF | TGTGCCTGGTCTTTAATCGGACCTAACTATGGCTACACCTTC
TRBJ2-7 | TRBV10-2 | . | . | CASSESGGTSSYEQYF | TGCGCCAGCAGTGAGTCCGGGGGAACGAGCTCCTACGAGCAGTACTTC
TRBJ2-7 | TRBV6-5 | . | many | CASADDSYEQYF | TGTGCCAGCGCCGACGACTCCTACGAGCAGTACTTC
TRBJ2-1 | TRBV25-1 | . | . | CASSEGQGEQFF | TGTGCCAGCAGTGAGGGGCAAGGGGAGCAGTTCTTC
TRBJ1-2 | TRBV27 | . | . | CASRSRDLEGYGYTF | TGTGCCAGCAGGAGCCGGGACTTAGAGGGCTATGGCTACACCTTC
TRBJ2-3 | TRBV4-3 | . | once | CASSQDSRSRDTQYF | TGCGCCAGCAGCCAAGATTCTAGGAGTAGAGATACGCAGTATTTT
TRBJ2-2 | TRBV5-4 | . | once | CASSAVQGRGTGELFF | TGTGCCAGCAGCGCAGTACAGGGTCGGGGCACCGGGGAGCTGTTTTTT
TRBJ2-5 | TRBV7-6 | . | once | CASSLVPRGSLETQYF | TGTGCCAGCAGCTTAGTCCCCAGGGGTAGTTTGGAGACCCAGTACTTC
TRBJ2-5 | TRBV5-1 | TRBD2 | few | CASSPTRTSAMPQYF | TGCGCCAGCAGCCCCACACGGACTAGCGCCATGCCCCAGTACTTC
TRBJ2-5 | TRBV15 | . | few | CATSREGASETQYF | TGTGCCACCAGCAGGGAGGGGGCGTCAGAGACCCAGTACTTC
TRBJ1-1 | TRBV7-9 | . | . | CASSFPGTEAFF | TGTGCCAGCAGCTTTCCGGGCACTGAAGCTTTCTTT
TRBJ2-6 | TRBV19 | . | many | CASMDRAEGLSGANVLTF | TGTGCCAGTATGGATAGGGCAGAGGGGCTCTCTGGGGCCAACGTCCTGACTTTC
TRBJ2-1 | TRBV2 | . | . | CASSGTYNEQFF | TGTGCCAGCAGTGGGACTTACAATGAGCAGTTCTTC
TRBJ2-5 | TRBV25-1 | TRBD2 | . | CASSGREAGTHRETQYF | TGTGCCAGCAGTGGCAGGGAAGCGGGGACGCATCGGGAGACCCAGTACTTC
TRBJ2-2 | TRBV2 | . | . | CASSEGYQNTGELFF | TGTGCCAGCAGTGAGGGCTACCAGAACACCGGGGAGCTGTTTTTT
TRBJ2-3 | TRBV7-7 | . | many | CASSLAREGTDTQYF | TGTGCCAGCAGCTTAGCGCGAGAGGGCACAGATACGCAGTATTTT
TRBJ2-1 | TRBV5-1 | . | . | CASSHRDGHNEQFF | TGCGCCAGCAGCCATCGTGACGGACACAATGAGCAGTTCTTC
TRBJ2-1 | TRBV2 | TRBD2 | . | CASSEQRDSYNEQFF | TGTGCCAGCAGTGAACAGCGGGATTCCTACAATGAGCAGTTCTTC
TRBJ2-7 | TRBV7-2 | . | once | CASSWRSLGEQYF | TGTGCCAGCAGCTGGAGATCCCTCGGGGAGCAGTACTTC
TRBJ2-2 | TRBV27 | . | few | CASGYRNTGELFF | TGTGCCAGTGGGTACCGGAACACCGGGGAGCTGTTTTTT
TRBJ1-3 | TRBV25-1 | . | . | CASSDGVFAGNTIYF | TGTGCCAGCAGTGATGGAGTTTTTGCTGGAAACACCATATATTTT
TRBJ1-2 | TRBV19 | TRBD1 | . | CATRRGTGGNYGYTF | TGTGCCACCCGACGGGGAACAGGGGGGAACTATGGCTACACCTTC
TRBJ2-1 | TRBV29-1 | TRBD2 | . | CSVDLNWLAGGGWIWNEQFF | TGCAGCGTTGATTTGAACTGGCTAGCGGGAGGTGGGTGGATTTGGAATGAGCAGTTCTTC
TRBJ2-7 | TRBV28 | TRBD2 | many | CASVSGTSYEQYF | TGTGCCAGCGTTAGCGGGACTTCCTACGAGCAGTACTTC
TRBJ2-7 | TRBV9 | . | . | CASSVREAVTGEQYF | TGTGCCAGCAGCGTACGAGAGGCCGTTACGGGCGAGCAGTACTTC
TRBJ2-7 | TRBV7-8 | TRBD1 | many | CASSLVPGGYEQYF | TGTGCCAGCAGCTTAGTCCCAGGGGGCTACGAGCAGTACTTC
TRBJ1-5 | TRBV2 | . | few | CASTEGTVRNQPQHF | TGTGCCAGCACCGAGGGAACAGTTCGCAATCAGCCCCAGCATTTT
TRBJ2-7 | TRBV6-1 | . | . | CASSENYEQYF | TGTGCCAGCAGTGAGAACTACGAGCAGTACTTC
TRBJ2-7 | TRBV25-1 | TRBD1 | . | CASSANDRVVTAFYEQYF | TGTGCCAGCAGTGCAAACGACAGGGTAGTTACCGCGTTCTACGAGCAGTACTTC
TRBJ2-7 | TRBV28 | . | few | CATCLDNSYEQYF | TGTGCCACCTGTCTAGACAACTCCTACGAGCAGTACTTC
TRBJ2-5 | TRBV4-3 | TRBD2 | . | CASSQDRGLARETQYF | TGCGCCAGCAGCCAAGATAGGGGACTAGCGCGAGAGACCCAGTACTTC
TRBJ1-1 | TRBV18 | TRBD1 | few | CASSPGQGANTEAFF | TGTGCCAGCTCACCAGGACAGGGGGCGAACACTGAAGCTTTCTTT
TRBJ1-5 | TRBV27 | TRBD1 | . | CASSKLQGLVWPQHF | TGTGCCAGCAGTAAACTACAGGGGTTAGTGTGGCCCCAGCATTTT
TRBJ1-4 | TRBV28 | . | . | CASSQEKLFF | TGTGCCAGCAGTCAGGAAAAACTGTTTTTT
TRBJ2-3 | TRBV11-2 | . | . | CASSLPTGGTQYF | TGTGCCAGCAGCTTACCCACCGGAGGTACGCAGTATTTT
TRBJ1-4 | TRBV30 | . | . | CAWSRQSNEKLFF | TGTGCCTGGAGCCGGCAGTCTAATGAAAAACTGTTTTTT
TRBJ2-2 | TRBV6-4 | TRBD1 | many | CASSDGQGDTGELFF | TGTGCCAGCAGTGACGGACAGGGGGACACCGGGGAGCTGTTTTTT
TRBJ2-3 | TRBV14 | . | . | CASSQVLTQYF | TGTGCCAGCAGCCAAGTCCTTACGCAGTATTTT
TRBJ2-3 | TRBV29-1 | . | . | CSVEVGHPDTQYF | TGCAGCGTTGAAGTCGGGCACCCAGATACGCAGTATTTT
TRBJ2-2 | TRBV7-2 | TRBD2 | once | CASSLVAGGFGELFF | TGTGCCAGCAGCCTAGTAGCGGGAGGGTTCGGGGAGCTGTTTTTT
TRBJ2-7 | TRBV29-1 | . | . | CSVVLADYEQYF | TGCAGCGTTGTACTAGCAGATTACGAGCAGTACTTC
TRBJ2-1 | TRBV7-9 | TRBD1 | . | CASSLGTGGGNEQFF | TGTGCCAGCAGCCTTGGGACAGGGGGCGGGAATGAGCAGTTCTTC
TRBJ2-5 | TRBV11-3 | . | . | CASSFQGSETQYF | TGTGCCAGCAGCTTCCAGGGTTCGGAGACCCAGTACTTC
TRBJ1-5 | TRBV18 | TRBD1 | . | CASSLGQGGGQPQHF | TGTGCCAGCTCACTGGGACAGGGGGGCGGTCAGCCCCAGCATTTT
TRBJ2-1 | TRBV9 | TRBD2 | . | CASSLIAGGPSNEQFF | TGTGCCAGCAGCTTGATAGCGGGGGGGCCTTCCAATGAGCAGTTCTTC
TRBJ1-2 | TRBV7-6 | . | . | CASSLGGDDGSYGYTF | TGTGCCAGCAGCTTAGGAGGGGACGATGGATCCTATGGCTACACCTTC
TRBJ2-2 | TRBV25-1 | . | . | CASSEQFSGGNTGELFF | TGTGCCAGCAGTGAACAATTTTCTGGGGGGAACACCGGGGAGCTGTTTTTT
TRBJ2-5 | TRBV5-1 | TRBD2 | . | CASSVGLAVQETQYF | TGCGCCAGCAGCGTGGGACTAGCGGTTCAAGAGACCCAGTACTTC
TRBJ1-2 | TRBV15 | . | . | CATSLDKGVYGYTF | TGTGCCACCAGCTTAGATAAAGGGGTCTATGGCTACACCTTC
TRBJ2-7 | TRBV10-2 | TRBD2 | . | CASSVAGTTYEQYF | TGCGCCAGCAGTGTAGCGGGTACTACCTACGAGCAGTACTTC
TRBJ1-2 | TRBV6-5 | . | once | CASRGLGYGYTF | TGTGCCAGCAGGGGGCTAGGCTATGGCTACACCTTC
TRBJ1-4 | TRBV2 | . | . | CASSEKDSEKLFF | TGTGCCAGCAGTGAAAAGGACAGCGAAAAACTGTTTTTT
TRBJ2-7 | TRBV7-9 | TRBD1 | . | CASSWTGDSYEQYF | TGTGCCAGCAGCTGGACAGGGGATAGCTACGAGCAGTACTTC
TRBJ2-1 | TRBV14 | . | . | CASSRVLWVEQFF | TGTGCCAGCAGCCGAGTCCTCTGGGTTGAGCAGTTCTTC
TRBJ2-3 | TRBV6-4 | TRBD2 | few | CASSKGTSGPDTQYF | TGTGCCAGCAGTAAGGGGACTAGCGGGCCAGATACGCAGTATTTT
TRBJ2-2 | TRBV27 | TRBD2 | . | CASSLTSGSNTGELFF | TGTGCCAGCAGTTTGACTAGCGGGAGTAACACCGGGGAGCTGTTTTTT
TRBJ2-1 | TRBV30 | TRBD2 | . | CAWVRAGVSYNEQFF | TGTGCCTGGGTGAGAGCGGGAGTCTCCTACAATGAGCAGTTCTTC